Presented here are 24 T cell receptor beta chains from one specimen sequenced in a study of shared clonotypes between healthy human individuals. Sequencing used immunoSEQ multiplex PCR; TCRdb keeps in-frame clones, though not all of them. The table records 550,000 to 750,000 clones, roughly 95% of them present only once. Terminally differentiated effector memory CD45RA+ cells were excluded from the naive CD8 cells, which were CD45RO-negative and positively selected for CCR7. Input material: naive CD8+ T cells sorted from blood. The receptors were gathered from a woman aged 30 to 39 in good health.

The chain links TRBV6-1 to TRBJ2-3; tentative D call: TRBD1 (7 bases). The CDR3 runs to 15 residues. The V gene lost 4 bases and the J gene lost 0 bases, with 11 bases spanning the gap. Looked up from germline, CDR1 is MNHNS and CDR2 is SASEGT. This CDR3 reads CASSAGGQSTDTQYF. DNA of the CDR3: TGTGCCAGCAGTGCCGGGGGACAGAGCACAGATACGCAGTATTTT.

The chain links TRBV28 to TRBJ1-6; 7 bases align to TRBD1. The CDR3 sequence is 15 residues long. The junction had 10 bases not matched to a gene; V was cut back by 6 bases and J by 8 bases. Germline V CDR1 and CDR2: MDHEN, SYDVKM. CDR3 sequence reads: CASSSAGTADSPLHF. CDR3 sequence (DNA): TGTGCCAGCAGCTCGGCAGGGACAGCCGATTCACCCCTCCACTTT.

The chain joins TRBV7-8 to TRBJ2-7; D possibly uses TRBD1 or TRBD2 (5 bases each). CDR3 length: 16 residues. The V gene lost 4 bases and the J gene lost 4 bases, with 20 bases spanning the gap. Germline CDR1 is SGHVS and CDR2 is FQNEAQ. The CDR3, as DNA: TGTGCCAGCAGCTCTTCCCGGGACCCAGCCACGTACGAGCAGTACTTC. Its translation is CASSSSRDPATYEQYF.

The chain has TRBV5-6 and TRBJ1-5; D possibly corresponds to TRBD1 (5 bases). The CDR3 is made up of 15 amino acids. The germline gives CDR1 SGHDT, CDR2 YYEEEE. Trimming stripped 0 bases from V and 7 bases from J, with 14 bases between. CDR3 region: CASSLGPGSGQPQHF. The CDR3 DNA sequence: TGTGCCAGCAGCTTGGGTCCAGGGTCAGGGCAGCCCCAGCATTTT. The full variable domain, completed using reference TRBV5-6 and TRBJ1-5, is DAGVTQSPTHLIKTRGQQVTLRCSPKSGHDTVSWYQQALGQGPQFIFQYYEEEERQRGNFPDRFSGHQFPNYSSELNVNALLLGDSALYLCASSLGPGSGQPQHFGDGTRLSIL.

The genes are TRBV29-1 and TRBJ2-1; a weak D match, TRBD2 (7 bases). CDR1 SQVTM and CDR2 ANQGSEA come from the germline V gene. The CDR3 runs to 13 residues. V was clipped by 5 bases and J by 3 bases, with 11 bases between them. The CDR3 sequence is CSVRGGRYNEQFF. The CDR3 DNA reads as TGCAGCGTTAGGGGGGGCCGCTACAATGAGCAGTTCTTC.

V usage is TRBV19 and J usage is TRBJ2-1; tentatively, D is TRBD1 (5 bases). Germline CDR1 and CDR2: LNHDA and SQIVND (reference sequence). The V end lost 1 base, the J end lost 8 bases, and 18 bases lay between the germline ends. There are 16 residues in the CDR3. The CDR3, as DNA: TGTGCCAGTAGTATAGCAGGGTCTTCCCTTTTGGATGAGCAGTTCTTC. It encodes CASSIAGSSLLDEQFF.

V is TRBV7-9 and J is TRBJ1-2; D is undetermined. This CDR3 is 14 amino acids long. CDR1 is SEHNR, CDR2 FQNEAQ, per germline (reference sequence). Trimming shortened V by 4 bases and J by 4 bases, and 13 bases separated the two germline ends. The CDR3 reads CASSSPTFLYGYTF. Here the CDR3 DNA reads TGTGCCAGCAGCTCGCCGACTTTTCTCTATGGCTACACCTTC.

The CDR3 region is CASSLEGQGSEQYF. CDR3 DNA sequence: TGTGCCAGCAGTTTAGAGGGACAGGGGAGCGAGCAGTACTTC. The chain employs TRBV28 and TRBJ2-7; TRBD1 matches 10 bases. Germline CDR1 and CDR2: MDHEN and SYDVKM. The CDR3 runs 14 residues. With V trimmed by 2 bases and J by 6 bases, 4 bases remained unmatched.

The chain joins TRBV2 to TRBJ2-7, with D tentatively TRBD1 or TRBD2 (5 bases each). Trimming cost V 3 bases and J 4 bases, with 16 bases left between them. The germline V gene encodes CDR1 SNHLY and CDR2 FYNNEI. The CDR3 sequence is 15 residues long. The CDR3 DNA is TGTGCCAGCAGTGATAATGGTGACAGAGGGTACGAGCAGTACTTC. Amino acid sequence: CASSDNGDRGYEQYF. The variable domain in full, completed from reference TRBV2 and TRBJ2-7, reads EPEVTQTPSHQVTQMGQEVILRCVPISNHLYFYWYRQILGQKVEFLVSFYNNEISEKSEIFDDQFSVERPDGSNFTLKIRSTKLEDSAMYFCASSDNGDRGYEQYFGPGTRLTVT.

This chain connects TRBV11-2 to TRBJ2-5, with 9 bases fitting TRBD2. The CDR3 extends over 15 amino acids. In germline, CDR1 is SGHAT, CDR2 FQNNGV. The V and J ends lost 5 bases and 4 bases, in that order; junction bases with no gene match: 8. DNA of the CDR3: TGTGCCAGCAGCCCCCGGGCGGGAGGGCTAGAGACCCAGTACTTC. Protein: CASSPRAGGLETQYF.

This clone was counted a single time. The V call is TRBV9, the J call TRBJ2-1; D might be TRBD2 (5 bases). CDR3 length: 14 amino acids. CDR1 is SGDLS and CDR2 is YYNGEE in the germline V gene. The V end lost 2 bases, the J end lost 4 bases, and 10 bases lay between the germline ends. The CDR3 sequence is CASSVGRGYNEQFF. The CDR3, as DNA: TGTGCCAGCAGCGTCGGACGAGGGTACAATGAGCAGTTCTTC.

Here the CDR3 DNA reads TGTGCCAGCAGCCCCAGAACTAACACCGGGGAGCTGTTTTTT. It encodes CASSPRTNTGELFF. V and J are TRBV11-2 and TRBJ2-2, with D uncertain. The CDR3 contains 14 residues. From germline, CDR1 is SGHAT and CDR2 FQNNGV. V was cut by 5 bases and J by 2 bases, with 9 bases left in between.

The chain uses TRBV6-1 and TRBJ1-5; D call uncertain. Trimming removed 1 base at V and 4 bases at J, with 14 bases between. Germline V gene data show CDR1 as MNHNS and CDR2 as SASEGT. The CDR3 has 16 residues. The CDR3 spells CASSEGPGHENQPQHF. The CDR3 coding sequence is TGTGCCAGCAGTGAAGGCCCCGGGCACGAGAATCAGCCCCAGCATTTT.

As for this clone: The junction departs from the called germline gene at one end, perhaps through a read error. Other DNA sequences in this sample translate to the same CDR3. The chain combines TRBV29-1 with TRBJ2-2; no firm D call. Germline V gives CDR1 SQVTM, CDR2 ANQGSEA. The CDR3 has 10 amino acids. The CDR3 sequence is CSVYTGELFF. The CDR3 DNA sequence: TGCAGCGTCTACACTGGGGAGCTGTTTTTT.

The chain links TRBV4-1 to TRBJ2-3; 9 bases line up with TRBD2. The trim removed 2 bases at V and 1 base at J, leaving 10 bases unmatched. In germline, CDR1 is MGHRA, CDR2 YSYEKL. CDR3 length: 18 amino acids. In nucleotides, the CDR3 is TGCGCCAGCAGCCAACCTGCAGGGACTAGCCGACGCACAGATACGCAGTATTTT. Amino acid sequence: CASSQPAGTSRRTDTQYF.

In DNA form, the CDR3 reads TGTGCCAGCACGGGGGTGAACTACAATGAGCAGTTCTTC. Protein product: CASTGVNYNEQFF. V usage is TRBV6-1 and J usage is TRBJ2-1, with D maybe TRBD2 (6 bases). This CDR3 is 13 amino acids long. Germline V lookup: CDR1 MNHNS, CDR2 SASEGT. V was clipped by 7 bases and J by 3 bases, with 10 bases between them.

The rearrangement links TRBV5-5 to TRBJ2-7; D unresolved. Germline V lookup: CDR1 SGHKS, CDR2 YYEKEE (reference sequence). This CDR3 contains 14 residues. Trimming removed 3 bases from V and 2 bases from J, with 12 bases in between. CDR3 sequence: CASSSGLGPYEQYF. CDR3 sequence (DNA): TGTGCCAGCAGCTCTGGATTAGGGCCCTACGAGCAGTACTTC.

The chain couples TRBV13 to TRBJ1-1; D is ambiguous. The CDR3 is 13 residues long. Trimming took 10 bases from V and 7 from J, leaving 19 bases between them. CDR1 is PRHDT and CDR2 is FYEKMQ in the germline V gene (reference sequence). The CDR3 nucleotides are TGTGCCATCGGCCGTGTGGAGATTGATGAAGCTTTCTTT. The encoded protein is CAIGRVEIDEAFF.

This rearrangement joins TRBV2 to TRBJ2-3; 11 positions agree with TRBD1. The CDR3 loop spans 16 amino acids. CDR1 is SNHLY and CDR2 is FYNNEI in the germline V gene. V was pared by 4 bases and J by 3 bases, with 6 bases of the junction left unmatched. The CDR3 DNA sequence: TGTGCCAGCAGTGCCGGGACAGGGGGTGTGACAGATACGCAGTATTTT. Residues: CASSAGTGGVTDTQYF.

The V gene is TRBV11-2, the J gene TRBJ2-3; D could derive from TRBD1 or TRBD2 (5 bases each). CDR1 is SGHAT and CDR2 is FQNNGV in the germline V gene. Trimming left V 0 bases short and J 2 bases short, with 15 bases between. The CDR3 has 17 amino acids. The CDR3 protein is CASSLDPTGGVTDTQYF. CDR3 nucleotide sequence: TGTGCCAGCAGCTTAGATCCCACAGGAGGAGTCACAGATACGCAGTATTTT. The complete variable domain, with remaining parts taken from reference TRBV11-2 and TRBJ2-3, reads EAGVAQSPRYKIIEKRQSVAFWCNPISGHATLYWYQQILGQGPKLLIQFQNNGVVDDSQLPKDRFSAERLKGVDSTLKIQPAKLEDSAVYLCASSLDPTGGVTDTQYFGPGTRLTVL.

This chain uses TRBV5-5 with TRBJ2-7; tentatively, D is TRBD1 (7 bases). CDR3 length: 13 amino acids. The germline gives CDR1 SGHKS, CDR2 YYEKEE (reference sequence). The V and J ends lost 7 bases and 2 bases respectively, with 13 bases between them. The CDR3 spells CASLAGGTYEQYF. The CDR3 DNA sequence: TGTGCCAGCCTGGCAGGGGGGACCTACGAGCAGTACTTC.

The J gene is TRBJ2-7, the V gene TRBV5-1; possible D gene TRBD1, 5 bases. Trimming took 5 bases from V and 4 from J, leaving 22 bases between them. Germline CDR1 reads SGHRS; CDR2 reads YFSETQ. The length of the CDR3 is 16 residues. For the CDR3, the DNA is TGCGCCAGCAGAGATATTCCGGCAGGGCGGTTGTACGAGCAGTACTTC. Translated, it gives CASRDIPAGRLYEQYF.

With regard to this clone: The sample contains more than one DNA sequence encoding this CDR3. CDR3 in amino acids: CASSIGTSGANEQFF. The DNA for the CDR3 is TGTGCCAGTAGTATCGGGACTAGCGGGGCCAATGAGCAGTTCTTC. The genes are TRBV19 and TRBJ2-1; TRBD2 matches at 13 bases. CDR3 size: 15 residues. Germline V gene lookup returns CDR1 LNHDA and CDR2 SQIVND (reference sequence). Trimming at V came to 3 bases and at J to 6 bases, leaving 2 bases not matched to a gene.

This clone has only one observation. This chain joins TRBV11-2 and TRBJ2-3; TRBD2 agrees at 8 bases. Trimming at V came to 1 base and at J to 4 bases, leaving 4 bases not matched to a gene. The CDR3 is 15 amino acids. The germline CDR1 and CDR2 sequences are SGHAT and FQNNGV. DNA of the CDR3: TGTGCCAGCAGCTTAGGGGCGGGAGGACCAGATACGCAGTATTTT. It yields the protein CASSLGAGGPDTQYF. The full variable domain, in which reference TRBV11-2 and TRBJ2-3 provide the parts outside the CDR3, is EAGVAQSPRYKIIEKRQSVAFWCNPISGHATLYWYQQILGQGPKLLIQFQNNGVVDDSQLPKDRFSAERLKGVDSTLKIQPAKLEDSAVYLCASSLGAGGPDTQYFGPGTRLTVL.